A single TCR beta chain is shown here with its context. Antigen: not known. This sample stems from a study of beta chain features in type 1 diabetes. Across the study: Summed over all samples, the examined sorted cells came to roughly 110,000,000.

Investigators reverse transcribed all isolated RNA, so they sequenced expressed TCRB transcripts. Naive, central memory and regulatory T cell samples averaged about 3.6 million immunoSEQ reads each. Using immunoSEQ multiplex PCR, the repertoire was profiled, and TCRdb retains in-frame clones only, with some absent. The data contain 350,000 or so clones, around 19% of them singletons. The CDR3 spans 15 residues. V lost 4 bases and J lost 0; bases outside the gene matches: 2. Germline CDR1 is SGHTA and CDR2 is FQGNSA. The study's findings and limits: Fewer junction insertions and more nucleotide deletions appeared in type 1 diabetes patients.

Sequences were obtained from naive CD4+ T cells from blood. The source of this sequence is a woman younger than 35 in good health. This rearrangement joins TRBV7-2 to TRBJ2-2, with TRBD1 matching 7 bases. As DNA, the CDR3 is TGTGCCAGCAGCTCGGGACAGACGAACACCGGGGAGCTGTTTTTT. It encodes CASSSGQTNTGELFF.